This T cell receptor (beta chain) emerged from a study of CD8 T cells in Susac syndrome. Random hexamers served to reverse transcribe roughly 0.5 to 1 ug RNA. The TCR beta CDR3 was amplified by immunoSEQ multiplex PCR across 54 Vbeta, 13 Jbeta. TCRdb itself ran the immunoSEQ multiplex PCR reads through MiXCR, one entry per CDR3 protein. The sample carries about 190,000 distinct CDR3 sequences, roughly 90% recorded once. CDR1 is SGHRS and CDR2 is YFSETQ in the germline V gene. Trimming removed 4 bases at V and 2 bases at J, with 15 bases between. The CDR3 consists of 16 residues. From blood CD8+ and CD4+ T cells, TCR beta sequences were generated.

This TCR was sampled from a human donor with Susac syndrome. The chain combines TRBV5-1 with TRBJ2-2; possible D gene TRBD1, 6 bases. Sequenced material: CD4+ T cells from PBMCs. CDR3 in amino acids: CASSPTAGANTGELFF. The CDR3 nucleotides read TGCGCCAGCAGCCCGACGGCAGGGGCCAACACCGGGGAGCTGTTTTTT. The full variable domain, rest sourced from reference TRBV5-1 and TRBJ2-2, is KAGVTQTPRYLIKTRGQQVTLSCSPISGHRSVSWYQQTPGQGLQFLFEYFSETQRNKGNFPGRFSGRQFSNSRSEMNVSTLELGDSALYLCASSPTAGANTGELFFGEGSRLTVL.